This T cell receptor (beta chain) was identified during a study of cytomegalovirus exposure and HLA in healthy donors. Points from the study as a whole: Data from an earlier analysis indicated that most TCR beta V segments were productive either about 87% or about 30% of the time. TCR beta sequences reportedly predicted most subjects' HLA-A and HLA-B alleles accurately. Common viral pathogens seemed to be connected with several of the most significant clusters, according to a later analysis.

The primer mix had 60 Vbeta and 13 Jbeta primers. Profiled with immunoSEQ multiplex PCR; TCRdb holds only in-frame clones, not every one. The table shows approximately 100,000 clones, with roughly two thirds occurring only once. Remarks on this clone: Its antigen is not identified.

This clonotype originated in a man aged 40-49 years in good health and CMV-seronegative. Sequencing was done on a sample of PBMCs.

The CDR3 DNA is TGTGCCAGCAGTAGGGACAGATCTCAAGAGACCCAGTACTTC. Residues: CASSRDRSQETQYF. The chain is built from TRBV28 and TRBJ2-5, with 7 bases fitting TRBD1. Germline CDR1 is MDHEN and CDR2 is SYDVKM. Unmatched junction bases numbered 5, after V lost 5 bases and J lost 2 bases. This CDR3 is built from 14 residues.